This entry describes one T cell receptor (beta chain). The data are from a study of T cell responses to AZD1222 COVID-19 vaccine. TCRdb's copy holds only in-frame clones and misses some; the assay was immunoSEQ multiplex PCR. The table lists around 140,000 clones, 89% of them singletons. The sequence derives from an adult in good health. The sequences come from peripheral blood, collected on day 0 of AZD1222 vaccination.

The CDR3 region has the DNA TGTGCCAGACCCACGGGGGAGATCGACTATGGCTACACCTTC. As protein: CARPTGEIDYGYTF. The chain links TRBV18 to TRBJ1-2, with a tentative D call TRBD1 (5 bases). The CDR3 contains 14 residues. Deletions cut 9 bases from V and 3 bases from J, with 17 bases between. Germline CDR1 and CDR2: KGHSH and LQKENI.